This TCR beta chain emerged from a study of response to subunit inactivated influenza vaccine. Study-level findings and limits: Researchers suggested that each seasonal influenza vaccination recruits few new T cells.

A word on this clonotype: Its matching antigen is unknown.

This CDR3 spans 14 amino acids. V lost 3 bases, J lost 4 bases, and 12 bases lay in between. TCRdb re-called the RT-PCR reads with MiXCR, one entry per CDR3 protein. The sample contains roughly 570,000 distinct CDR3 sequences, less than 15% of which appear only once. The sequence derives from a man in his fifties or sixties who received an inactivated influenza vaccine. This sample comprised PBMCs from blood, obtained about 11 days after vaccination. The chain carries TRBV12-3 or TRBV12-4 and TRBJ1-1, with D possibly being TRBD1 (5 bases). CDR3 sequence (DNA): TGTGCCAGCAGTTTTGAGGGGCTGGGCACTGAAGCTTTCTTT. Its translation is CASSFEGLGTEAFF.